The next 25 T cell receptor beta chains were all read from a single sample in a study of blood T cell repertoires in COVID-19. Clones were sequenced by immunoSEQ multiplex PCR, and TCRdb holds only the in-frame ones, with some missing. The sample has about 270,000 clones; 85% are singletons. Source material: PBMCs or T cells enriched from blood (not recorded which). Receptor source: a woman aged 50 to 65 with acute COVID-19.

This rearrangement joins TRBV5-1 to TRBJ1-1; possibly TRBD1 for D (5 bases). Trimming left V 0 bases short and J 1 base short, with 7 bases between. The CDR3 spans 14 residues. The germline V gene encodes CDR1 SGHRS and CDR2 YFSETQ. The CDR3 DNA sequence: TGCGCCAGCAGCTTGGATGGGGCGAACACTGAAGCTTTCTTT. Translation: CASSLDGANTEAFF. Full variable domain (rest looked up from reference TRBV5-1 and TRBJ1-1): KAGVTQTPRYLIKTRGQQVTLSCSPISGHRSVSWYQQTPGQGLQFLFEYFSETQRNKGNFPGRFSGRQFSNSRSEMNVSTLELGDSALYLCASSLDGANTEAFFGQGTRLTVV.

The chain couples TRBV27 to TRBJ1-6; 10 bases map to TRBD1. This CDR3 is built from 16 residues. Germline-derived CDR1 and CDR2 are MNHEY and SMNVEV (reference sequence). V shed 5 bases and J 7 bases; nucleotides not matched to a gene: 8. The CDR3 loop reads CASSVPRTGGNSPLHF. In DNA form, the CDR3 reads TGTGCCAGCAGTGTACCCCGGACAGGGGGGAATTCACCCCTCCACTTT.

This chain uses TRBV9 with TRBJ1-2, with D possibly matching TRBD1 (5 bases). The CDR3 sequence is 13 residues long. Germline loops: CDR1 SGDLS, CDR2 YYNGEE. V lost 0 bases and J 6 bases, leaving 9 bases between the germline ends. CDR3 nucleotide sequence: TGTGCCAGCAGCGTAGGCAGGGAGGATGGCTACACCTTC. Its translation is CASSVGREDGYTF.

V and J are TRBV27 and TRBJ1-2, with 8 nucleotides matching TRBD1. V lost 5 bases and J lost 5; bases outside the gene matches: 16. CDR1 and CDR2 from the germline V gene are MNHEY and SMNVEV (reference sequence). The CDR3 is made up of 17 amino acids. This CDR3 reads CASSARTGNPLLYGYTF. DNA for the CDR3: TGTGCCAGCAGTGCAAGGACAGGGAACCCCCTGCTTTATGGCTACACCTTC.

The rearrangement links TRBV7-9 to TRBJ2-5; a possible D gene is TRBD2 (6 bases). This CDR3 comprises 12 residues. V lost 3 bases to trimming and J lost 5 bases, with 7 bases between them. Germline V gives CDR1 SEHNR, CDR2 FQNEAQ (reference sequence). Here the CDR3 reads CASSFTSETQYF. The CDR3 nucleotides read TGTGCCAGCAGCTTTACTAGCGAGACCCAGTACTTC.

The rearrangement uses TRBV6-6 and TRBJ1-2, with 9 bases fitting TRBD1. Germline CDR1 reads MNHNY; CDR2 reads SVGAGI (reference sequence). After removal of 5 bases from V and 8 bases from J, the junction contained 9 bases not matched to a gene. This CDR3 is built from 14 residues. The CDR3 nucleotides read TGTGCCAGCAGTACAGGGGGCGGGTATGGCGGCTACACCTTC. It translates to CASSTGGGYGGYTF.

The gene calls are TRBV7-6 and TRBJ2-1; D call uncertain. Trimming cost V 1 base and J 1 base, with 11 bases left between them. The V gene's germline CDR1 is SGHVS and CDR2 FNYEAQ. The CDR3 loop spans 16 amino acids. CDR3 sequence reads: CASSLGQALSYNEQFF. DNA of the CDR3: TGTGCCAGCAGCTTAGGGCAGGCCTTGTCCTACAATGAGCAGTTCTTC.

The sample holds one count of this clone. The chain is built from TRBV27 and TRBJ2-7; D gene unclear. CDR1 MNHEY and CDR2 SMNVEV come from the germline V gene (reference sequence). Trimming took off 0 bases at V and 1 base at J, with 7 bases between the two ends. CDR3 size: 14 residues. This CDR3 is CASSLSGSSYEQYF. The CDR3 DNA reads TGTGCCAGCAGTTTATCGGGCAGTTCCTACGAGCAGTACTTC.

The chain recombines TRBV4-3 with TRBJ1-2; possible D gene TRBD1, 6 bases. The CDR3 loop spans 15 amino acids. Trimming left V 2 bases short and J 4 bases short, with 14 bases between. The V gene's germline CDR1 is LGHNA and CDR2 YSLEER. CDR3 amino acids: CASSQPGASFYGYTF. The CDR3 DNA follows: TGCGCCAGCAGCCAACCAGGGGCCTCGTTCTATGGCTACACCTTC.

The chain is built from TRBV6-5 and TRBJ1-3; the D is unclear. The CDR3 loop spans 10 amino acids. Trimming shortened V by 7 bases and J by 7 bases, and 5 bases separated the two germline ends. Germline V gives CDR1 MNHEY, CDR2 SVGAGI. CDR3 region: CASMYNTIYF. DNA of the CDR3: TGTGCCAGCATGTATAACACCATATATTTT.

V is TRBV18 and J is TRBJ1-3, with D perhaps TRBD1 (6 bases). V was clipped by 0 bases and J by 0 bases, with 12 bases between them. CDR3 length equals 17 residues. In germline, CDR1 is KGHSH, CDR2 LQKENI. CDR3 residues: CASSPPAGVSSGNTIYF. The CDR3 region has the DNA TGTGCCAGCTCACCACCGGCAGGGGTATCCTCTGGAAACACCATATATTTT.

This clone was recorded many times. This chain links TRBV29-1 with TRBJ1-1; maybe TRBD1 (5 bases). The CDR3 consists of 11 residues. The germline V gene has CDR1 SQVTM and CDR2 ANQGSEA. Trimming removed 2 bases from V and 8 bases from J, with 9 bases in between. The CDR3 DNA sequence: TGCAGCGTTGAAAGGGCAGGGGAAGCTTTCTTT. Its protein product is CSVERAGEAFF.

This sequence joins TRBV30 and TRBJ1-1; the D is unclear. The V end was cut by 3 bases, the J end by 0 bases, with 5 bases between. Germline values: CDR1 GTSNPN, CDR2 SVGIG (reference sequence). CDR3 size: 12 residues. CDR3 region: CAWSTMNTEAFF. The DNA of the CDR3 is TGTGCCTGGAGCACAATGAACACTGAAGCTTTCTTT. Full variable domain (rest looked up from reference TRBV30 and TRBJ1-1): SQTIHQWPATLVQPVGSPLSLECTVEGTSNPNLYWYRQAAGRGLQLLFYSVGIGQISSEVPQNLSASRPQDRQFILSSKKLLLSDSGFYLCAWSTMNTEAFFGQGTRLTVV.

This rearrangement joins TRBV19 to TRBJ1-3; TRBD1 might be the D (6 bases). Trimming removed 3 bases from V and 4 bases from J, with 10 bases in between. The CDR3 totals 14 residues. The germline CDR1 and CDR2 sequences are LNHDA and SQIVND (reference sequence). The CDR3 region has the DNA TGTGCCAGTAGTATTGGGACAAGCGGAAACACCATATATTTT. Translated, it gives CASSIGTSGNTIYF.

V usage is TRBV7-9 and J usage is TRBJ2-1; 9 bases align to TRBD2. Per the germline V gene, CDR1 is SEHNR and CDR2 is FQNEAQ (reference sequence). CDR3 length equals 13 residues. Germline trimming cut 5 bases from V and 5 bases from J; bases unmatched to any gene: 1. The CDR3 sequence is CASSPSGNNEQFF. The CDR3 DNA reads TGTGCCAGCAGCCCTAGCGGGAACAATGAGCAGTTCTTC.

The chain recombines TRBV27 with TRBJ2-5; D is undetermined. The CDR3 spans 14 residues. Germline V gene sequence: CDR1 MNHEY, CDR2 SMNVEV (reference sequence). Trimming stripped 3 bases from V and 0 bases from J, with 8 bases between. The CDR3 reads CASSFNRYQETQYF. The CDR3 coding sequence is TGTGCCAGCAGTTTTAACAGATACCAAGAGACCCAGTACTTC.

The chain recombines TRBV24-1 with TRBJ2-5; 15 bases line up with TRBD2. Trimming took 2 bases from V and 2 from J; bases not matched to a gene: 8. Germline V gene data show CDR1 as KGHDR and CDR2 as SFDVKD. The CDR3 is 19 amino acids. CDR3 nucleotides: TGTGCCACCAGTGATTCACCCGGGACTAGCGGGGGGCCACAAGAGACCCAGTACTTC. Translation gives CATSDSPGTSGGPQETQYF.

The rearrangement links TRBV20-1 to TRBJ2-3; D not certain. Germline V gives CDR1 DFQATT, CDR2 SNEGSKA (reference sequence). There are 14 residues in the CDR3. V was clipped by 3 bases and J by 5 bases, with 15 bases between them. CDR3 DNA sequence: TGCAGTGCTAGTATATTCACCACAATAGATACGCAGTATTTT. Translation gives CSASIFTTIDTQYF.

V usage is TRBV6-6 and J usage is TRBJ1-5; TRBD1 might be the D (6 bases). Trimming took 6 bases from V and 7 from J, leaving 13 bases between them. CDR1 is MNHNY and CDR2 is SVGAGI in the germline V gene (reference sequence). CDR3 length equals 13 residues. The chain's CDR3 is CASREQGTQPQHF. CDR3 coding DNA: TGTGCCAGCAGGGAACAGGGTACACAGCCCCAGCATTTT.

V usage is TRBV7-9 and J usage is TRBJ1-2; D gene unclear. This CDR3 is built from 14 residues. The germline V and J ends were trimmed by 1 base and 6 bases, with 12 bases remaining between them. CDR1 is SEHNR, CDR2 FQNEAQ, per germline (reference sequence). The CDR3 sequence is CASSLGGGPHGYTF. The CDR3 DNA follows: TGTGCCAGCAGCTTAGGAGGAGGCCCCCATGGCTACACCTTC. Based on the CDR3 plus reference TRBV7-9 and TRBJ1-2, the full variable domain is DTGVSQNPRHKITKRGQNVTFRCDPISEHNRLYWYRQTLGQGPEFLTYFQNEAQLEKSRLLSDRFSAERPKGSFSTLEIQRTEQGDSAMYLCASSLGGGPHGYTFGSGTRLTVV.

In nucleotides, the CDR3 is TGTGCCAGCTCACCAAATCCACAGGGGGCAGCTGAAGCTTTCTTT. Encoded protein: CASSPNPQGAAEAFF. This chain connects TRBV18 to TRBJ1-1; 9 positions agree with TRBD1. Trimming at V came to 2 bases and at J to 6 bases, leaving 7 bases not matched to a gene. Germline V gives CDR1 KGHSH, CDR2 LQKENI. The CDR3 extends over 15 amino acids.

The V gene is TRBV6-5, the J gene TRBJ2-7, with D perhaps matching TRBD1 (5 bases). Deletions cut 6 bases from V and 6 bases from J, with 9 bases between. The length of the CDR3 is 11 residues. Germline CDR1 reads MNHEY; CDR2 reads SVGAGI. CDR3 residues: CASSQGTEQYF. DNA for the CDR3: TGTGCCAGCAGCCAGGGTACCGAGCAGTACTTC.

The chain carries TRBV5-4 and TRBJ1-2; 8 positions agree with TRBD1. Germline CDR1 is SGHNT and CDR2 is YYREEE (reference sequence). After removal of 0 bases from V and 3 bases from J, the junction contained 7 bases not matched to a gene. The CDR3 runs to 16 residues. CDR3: CASSLAGRGHDYGYTF. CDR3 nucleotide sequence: TGTGCCAGCAGCTTGGCGGGCAGGGGGCACGACTATGGCTACACCTTC.

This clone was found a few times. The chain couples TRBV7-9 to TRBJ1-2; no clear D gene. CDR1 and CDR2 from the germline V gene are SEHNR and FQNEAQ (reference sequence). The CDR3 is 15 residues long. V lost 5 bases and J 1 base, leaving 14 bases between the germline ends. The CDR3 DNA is TGTGCCAGCAGCGATTATCTACCGGTTAACTATGGCTACACCTTC. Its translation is CASSDYLPVNYGYTF.

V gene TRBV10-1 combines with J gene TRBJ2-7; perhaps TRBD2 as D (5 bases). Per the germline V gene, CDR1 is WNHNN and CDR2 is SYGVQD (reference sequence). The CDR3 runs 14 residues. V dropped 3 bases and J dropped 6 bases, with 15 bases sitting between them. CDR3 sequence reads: CASSEKLAPVEQYF. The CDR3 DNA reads TGCGCCAGCAGTGAAAAGCTAGCTCCGGTCGAGCAGTACTTC.